This T cell receptor beta chain originates from a study of blood T cell repertoires in COVID-19. Study context: There were acute and convalescent COVID-19 samples, and they came from the United States, Italy and Spain.

The assay was immunoSEQ multiplex PCR, and TCRdb's table has in-frame clones only and misses some. The data hold hundreds of thousands of clones, with around 89% observed a single time. The CDR3 sequence is 13 residues long. Per germline, CDR1 SNHLY and CDR2 FYNNEI. The V gene end was trimmed by 8 bases and the J gene end by 9 bases; junction bases not matched to a gene: 9. Sequences were obtained from PBMCs or T cells enriched from blood (not recorded which). The sequence was obtained from a man younger than 30 who had recovered from COVID-19. The chain combines TRBV2 with TRBJ2-1; 8 bases align to TRBD2. In DNA form, the CDR3 reads TGTGCCAGCGAGCGGGAGTGGGGCAGTGAGCAGTTCTTC. It translates to CASEREWGSEQFF. Complete variable domain (other parts from reference TRBV2 and TRBJ2-1): EPEVTQTPSHQVTQMGQEVILRCVPISNHLYFYWYRQILGQKVEFLVSFYNNEISEKSEIFDDQFSVERPDGSNFTLKIRSTKLEDSAMYFCASEREWGSEQFFGPGTRLTVL.